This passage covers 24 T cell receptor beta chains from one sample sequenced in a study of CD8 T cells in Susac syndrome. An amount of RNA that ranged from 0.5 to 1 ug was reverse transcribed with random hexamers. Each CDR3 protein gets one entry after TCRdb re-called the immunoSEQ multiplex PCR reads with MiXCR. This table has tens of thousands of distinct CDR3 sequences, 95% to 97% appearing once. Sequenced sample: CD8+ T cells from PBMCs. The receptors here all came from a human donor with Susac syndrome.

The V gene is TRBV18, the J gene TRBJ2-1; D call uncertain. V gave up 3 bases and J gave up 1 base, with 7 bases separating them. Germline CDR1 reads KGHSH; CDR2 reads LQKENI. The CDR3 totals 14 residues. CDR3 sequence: CASSPHLSYNEQFF. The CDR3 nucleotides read TGTGCCAGCTCACCTCATTTGTCCTACAATGAGCAGTTCTTC.

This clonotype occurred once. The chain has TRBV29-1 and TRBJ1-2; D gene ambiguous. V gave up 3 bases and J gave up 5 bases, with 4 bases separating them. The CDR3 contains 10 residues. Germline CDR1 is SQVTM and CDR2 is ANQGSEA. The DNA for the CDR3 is TGCAGCGTTGATGGGTATGGCTACACCTTC. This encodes CSVDGYGYTF.

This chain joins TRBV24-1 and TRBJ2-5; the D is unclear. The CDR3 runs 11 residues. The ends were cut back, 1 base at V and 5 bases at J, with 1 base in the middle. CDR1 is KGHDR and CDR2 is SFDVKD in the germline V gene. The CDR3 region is CATSDFETQYF. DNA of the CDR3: TGTGCCACCAGTGATTTCGAGACCCAGTACTTC.

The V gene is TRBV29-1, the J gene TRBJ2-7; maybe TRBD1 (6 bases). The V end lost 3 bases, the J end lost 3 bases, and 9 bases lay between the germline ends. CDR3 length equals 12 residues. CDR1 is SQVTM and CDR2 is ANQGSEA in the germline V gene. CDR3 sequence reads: CSVEGRGYEQYF. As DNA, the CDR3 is TGCAGCGTTGAGGGCAGGGGCTACGAGCAGTACTTC.

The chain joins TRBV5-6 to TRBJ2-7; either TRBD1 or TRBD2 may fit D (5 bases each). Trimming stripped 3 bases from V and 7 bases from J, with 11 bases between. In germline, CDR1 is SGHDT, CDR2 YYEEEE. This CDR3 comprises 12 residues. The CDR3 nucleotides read TGTGCCAGCAGCTATCCTGGGGGAGAGCAGTACTTC. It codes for CASSYPGGEQYF. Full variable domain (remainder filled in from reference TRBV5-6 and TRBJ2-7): DAGVTQSPTHLIKTRGQQVTLRCSPKSGHDTVSWYQQALGQGPQFIFQYYEEEERQRGNFPDRFSGHQFPNYSSELNVNALLLGDSALYLCASSYPGGEQYFGPGTRLTVT.

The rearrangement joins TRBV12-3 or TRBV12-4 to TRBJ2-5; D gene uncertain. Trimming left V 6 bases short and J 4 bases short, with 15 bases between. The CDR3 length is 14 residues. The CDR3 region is CASSTLSTAETQYF. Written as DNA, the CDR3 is TGTGCCAGCAGCACTTTGAGCACGGCAGAGACCCAGTACTTC.

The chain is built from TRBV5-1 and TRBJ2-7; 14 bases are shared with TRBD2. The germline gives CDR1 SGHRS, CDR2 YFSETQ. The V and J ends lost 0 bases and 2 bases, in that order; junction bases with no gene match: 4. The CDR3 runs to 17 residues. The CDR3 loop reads CASSLAGLAGGTYEQYF. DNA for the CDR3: TGCGCCAGCAGCTTGGCAGGACTAGCGGGAGGAACCTACGAGCAGTACTTC. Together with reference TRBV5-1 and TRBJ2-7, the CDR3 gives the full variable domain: KAGVTQTPRYLIKTRGQQVTLSCSPISGHRSVSWYQQTPGQGLQFLFEYFSETQRNKGNFPGRFSGRQFSNSRSEMNVSTLELGDSALYLCASSLAGLAGGTYEQYFGPGTRLTVT.

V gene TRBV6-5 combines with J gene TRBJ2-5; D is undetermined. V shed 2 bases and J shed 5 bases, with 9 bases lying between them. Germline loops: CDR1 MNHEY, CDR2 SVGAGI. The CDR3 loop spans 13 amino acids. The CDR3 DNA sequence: TGTGCCAGCAGTTACGCTCTCGAGGAGACCCAGTACTTC. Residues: CASSYALEETQYF.

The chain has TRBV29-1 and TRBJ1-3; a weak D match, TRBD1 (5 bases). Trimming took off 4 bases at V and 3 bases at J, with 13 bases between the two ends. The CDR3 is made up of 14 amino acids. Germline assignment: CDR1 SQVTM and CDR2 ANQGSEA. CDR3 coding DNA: TGCAGCGTTGCACCCGGGACGAATGGAAACACCATATATTTT. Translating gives CSVAPGTNGNTIYF.

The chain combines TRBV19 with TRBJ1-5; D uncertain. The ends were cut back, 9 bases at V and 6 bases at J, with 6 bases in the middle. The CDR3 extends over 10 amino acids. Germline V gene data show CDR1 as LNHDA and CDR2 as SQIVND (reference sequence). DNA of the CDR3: TGTGCCAGCCCGGCTCAGCCCCAGCATTTT. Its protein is CASPAQPQHF. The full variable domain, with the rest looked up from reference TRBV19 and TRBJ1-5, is DGGITQSPKYLFRKEGQNVTLSCEQNLNHDAMYWYRQDPGQGLRLIYYSQIVNDFQKGDIAEGYSVSREKKESFPLTVTSAQKNPTAFYLCASPAQPQHFGDGTRLSIL.

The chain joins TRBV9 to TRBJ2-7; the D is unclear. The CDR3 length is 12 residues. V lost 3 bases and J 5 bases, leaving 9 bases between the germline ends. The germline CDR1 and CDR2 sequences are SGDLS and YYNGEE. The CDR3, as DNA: TGTGCCAGCAGCGCGTTAGATGACGAGCAGTACTTC. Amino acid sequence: CASSALDDEQYF.

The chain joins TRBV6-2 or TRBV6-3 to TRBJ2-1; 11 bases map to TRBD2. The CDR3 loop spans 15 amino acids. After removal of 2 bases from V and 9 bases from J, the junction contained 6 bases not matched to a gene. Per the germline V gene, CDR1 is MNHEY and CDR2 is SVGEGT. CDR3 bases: TGTGCCAGCAGTTACATCCTAGCGGGAGGTGGTGAGCAGTTCTTC. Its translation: CASSYILAGGGEQFF.

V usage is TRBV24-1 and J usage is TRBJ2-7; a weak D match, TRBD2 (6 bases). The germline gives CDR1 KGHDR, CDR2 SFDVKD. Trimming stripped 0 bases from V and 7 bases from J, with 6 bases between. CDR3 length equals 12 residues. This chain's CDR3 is CATSDLRGEQYF. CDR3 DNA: TGTGCCACCAGTGATTTGCGGGGGGAGCAGTACTTC.

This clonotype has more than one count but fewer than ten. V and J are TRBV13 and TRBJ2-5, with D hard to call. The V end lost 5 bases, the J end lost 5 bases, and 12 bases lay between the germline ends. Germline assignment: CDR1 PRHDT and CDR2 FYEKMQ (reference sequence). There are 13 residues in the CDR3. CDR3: CASSPVSWETQYF. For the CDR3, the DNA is TGTGCCAGCAGCCCCGTTAGTTGGGAGACCCAGTACTTC.

CDR3 in amino acids: CALTAAGASYEQYF. CDR3 nucleotide sequence: TGTGCCTTAACGGCGGCGGGAGCGTCCTACGAGCAGTACTTC. This chain links TRBV30 with TRBJ2-7, with 7 bases matching TRBD2. The CDR3 is made up of 14 amino acids. From germline, CDR1 is GTSNPN and CDR2 SVGIG (reference sequence). V lost 7 bases to trimming and J lost 1 base; unmatched junction nucleotides: 10.

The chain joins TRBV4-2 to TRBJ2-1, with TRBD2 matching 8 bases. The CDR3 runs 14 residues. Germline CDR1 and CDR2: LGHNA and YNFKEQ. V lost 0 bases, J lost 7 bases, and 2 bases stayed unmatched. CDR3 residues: CASSQELAVNEQFF. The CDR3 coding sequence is TGTGCCAGCAGCCAAGAACTAGCGGTGAATGAGCAGTTCTTC.

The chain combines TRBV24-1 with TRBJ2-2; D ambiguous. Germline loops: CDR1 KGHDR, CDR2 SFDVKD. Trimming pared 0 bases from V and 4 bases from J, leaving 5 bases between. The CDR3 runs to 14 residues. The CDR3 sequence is CATSDLGRTGELFF. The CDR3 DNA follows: TGTGCCACCAGTGATTTGGGACGCACCGGGGAGCTGTTTTTT.

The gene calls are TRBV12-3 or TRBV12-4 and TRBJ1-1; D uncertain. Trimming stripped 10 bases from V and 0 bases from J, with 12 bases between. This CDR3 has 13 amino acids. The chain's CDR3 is CATTGPMNTEAFF. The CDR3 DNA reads TGTGCCACTACCGGGCCGATGAACACTGAAGCTTTCTTT.

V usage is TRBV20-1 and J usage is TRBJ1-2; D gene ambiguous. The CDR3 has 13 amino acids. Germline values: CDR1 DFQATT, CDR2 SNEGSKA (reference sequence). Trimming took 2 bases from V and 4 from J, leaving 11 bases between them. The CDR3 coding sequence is TGCAGTGCTAGACCCCCGTCCCTCTATGGCTACACCTTC. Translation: CSARPPSLYGYTF.

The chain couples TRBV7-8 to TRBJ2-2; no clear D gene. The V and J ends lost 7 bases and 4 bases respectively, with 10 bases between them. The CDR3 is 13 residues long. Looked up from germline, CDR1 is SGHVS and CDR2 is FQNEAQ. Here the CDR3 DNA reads TGTGCCAGCACCATAGGGCTCACCGGGGAGCTGTTTTTT. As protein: CASTIGLTGELFF.

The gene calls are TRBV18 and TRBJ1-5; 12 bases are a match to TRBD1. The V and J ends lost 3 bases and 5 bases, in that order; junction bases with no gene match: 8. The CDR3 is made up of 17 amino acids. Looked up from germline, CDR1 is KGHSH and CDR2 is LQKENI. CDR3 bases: TGTGCCAGCTCACCGGGACAGGGGGCAACATCCGATCAGCCCCAGCATTTT. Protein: CASSPGQGATSDQPQHF.

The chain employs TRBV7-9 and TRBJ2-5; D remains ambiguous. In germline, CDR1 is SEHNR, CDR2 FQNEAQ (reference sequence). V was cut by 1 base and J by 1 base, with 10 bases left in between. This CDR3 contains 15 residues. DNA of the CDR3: TGTGCCAGCAGCTTAGGCCCCACAGTCCAAGAGACCCAGTACTTC. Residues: CASSLGPTVQETQYF.

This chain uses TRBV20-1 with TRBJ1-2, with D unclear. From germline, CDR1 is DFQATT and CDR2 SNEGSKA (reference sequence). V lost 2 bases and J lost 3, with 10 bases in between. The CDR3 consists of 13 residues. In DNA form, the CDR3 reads TGCAGTGCTAGATACGAAATCGACTATGGCTACACCTTC. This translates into CSARYEIDYGYTF.

The CDR3 is CSAEDVNTGELFF. The CDR3 bases are TGCAGCGCTGAGGACGTGAACACCGGGGAGCTGTTTTTT. The chain uses TRBV29-1 and TRBJ2-2; D gene ambiguous. Trimming stripped 7 bases from V and 1 base from J, with 10 bases between. CDR1 SQVTM and CDR2 ANQGSEA come from the germline V gene. The CDR3 consists of 13 residues.